The 10 T cell receptor beta chains given below trace back to one sample, sequenced in a study of vaccination and CD4 T cells after COVID-19. Cultured CD4+ T-cell DNA underwent Oncomine TCR Beta short-read sequencing. One entry per CDR3 protein results from TCRdb running MiXCR on the PCR reads. The sample consists of nearly 15,000 distinct CDR3 sequences, roughly 52% of them appearing once. For these TCRs, the target antigens are not known. Specified treatment: roughly 11-day PBMC culture with coronavirus spike peptide pools or control peptides (ViraFEST assay). The sequenced material came from CD4+ T cells from blood, cultured in vitro. Source of these receptors: a human donor who had recovered from COVID-19.

This clonotype is categorized as hyperexpanded. J is TRBJ1-2 and V is TRBV20-1; D is uncertain. Trimming took off 1 base at V and 2 bases at J, with 8 bases between the two ends. The CDR3 loop spans 13 amino acids. In germline, CDR1 is DFQATT, CDR2 SNEGSKA (reference sequence). In nucleotides, the CDR3 is TGCAGTGCTAGAGCGTATCAGAACTATGGCTACACCTTC. Translating gives CSARAYQNYGYTF.

V is TRBV5-1 and J is TRBJ1-6; TRBD1 might be the D (6 bases). V gave up 4 bases and J gave up 3 bases, with 11 bases separating them. The CDR3 extends over 15 amino acids. CDR1 is SGHRS, CDR2 YFSETQ, per germline. This chain's CDR3 is CASSADSIYNSPLHF. The CDR3 DNA reads TGCGCCAGCAGCGCGGACAGTATCTATAATTCACCCCTCCACTTT.

This clonotype was counted only a few times. V gene TRBV19 combines with J gene TRBJ1-5, with 7 nucleotides matching TRBD1. With V trimmed by 6 bases and J by 6 bases, 11 bases remained unmatched. Germline V gene lookup returns CDR1 LNHDA and CDR2 SQIVND (reference sequence). CDR3 length equals 15 residues. CDR3 amino acids: CASRWDSRVGQPQHF. The CDR3 coding sequence is TGTGCCAGTAGATGGGACAGCCGGGTGGGTCAGCCCCAGCATTTT.

This clonotype appeared a few times. The rearrangement joins TRBV19 to TRBJ1-2; D possibly corresponds to TRBD1 (5 bases). The CDR3 loop spans 13 amino acids. Trimming removed 7 bases at V and 3 bases at J, with 12 bases between. Germline values: CDR1 LNHDA, CDR2 SQIVND (reference sequence). The CDR3 loop is CASKVPRDYGYTF. CDR3 coding DNA: TGTGCCAGTAAAGTCCCCAGGGACTATGGCTACACCTTC.

V is TRBV20-1 and J is TRBJ2-4; 7 bases line up with TRBD2. The trim removed 6 bases at V and 3 bases at J, leaving 11 bases unmatched. The CDR3 extends over 15 amino acids. Germline CDR1 is DFQATT and CDR2 is SNEGSKA (reference sequence). The CDR3 loop is CSAYGSAGLKNIQYF. The DNA for the CDR3 is TGCAGTGCATACGGTTCAGCGGGACTCAAAAACATTCAGTACTTC.

This clonotype was seen a handful of times. The genes are TRBV20-1 and TRBJ2-3; D is uncertain. Germline V gene data show CDR1 as DFQATT and CDR2 as SNEGSKA (reference sequence). The V end was cut by 6 bases, the J end by 5 bases, with 21 bases between. The CDR3 is made up of 15 amino acids. CDR3 nucleotides: TGCAGTGCGGTTTCGGGTCGGCCGACCGTAGATACGCAGTATTTT. Amino acid sequence: CSAVSGRPTVDTQYF.

V is TRBV11-2 and J is TRBJ1-1, with no clear D. The CDR3 extends over 13 amino acids. The V and J ends lost 0 bases and 3 bases respectively, with 5 bases between them. CDR1 SGHAT and CDR2 FQNNGV come from the germline V gene. CDR3 nucleotide sequence: TGTGCCAGCAGCTTAGATCCCTACACTGAAGCTTTCTTT. Translating gives CASSLDPYTEAFF.

V and J are TRBV28 and TRBJ2-1; D may be TRBD1 (7 bases). The CDR3 spans 17 residues. V was cut by 2 bases and J by 6 bases, with 20 bases left in between. Germline V gene data show CDR1 as MDHEN and CDR2 as SYDVKM. The CDR3 is CASSLRGGGAQLNEQFF. The DNA for the CDR3 is TGTGCCAGCAGTTTAAGAGGGGGCGGGGCACAACTCAATGAGCAGTTCTTC.

This clonotype has more than one count but fewer than ten. This chain connects TRBV20-1 to TRBJ1-2, with a tentative D call TRBD1 (6 bases). CDR1 is DFQATT, CDR2 SNEGSKA, per germline (reference sequence). This CDR3 comprises 13 residues. The V end lost 1 base, the J end lost 0 bases, and 6 bases lay between the germline ends. The CDR3 nucleotides read TGCAGTGCTAGAGGGACAGCTAACTATGGCTACACCTTC. It is translated as CSARGTANYGYTF.

The CDR3 sequence is CASSPYLRLAGTSSTDTQYF. The CDR3 DNA follows: TGTGCCAGCAGTCCCTACCTCCGACTAGCGGGAACGTCTAGCACAGATACGCAGTATTTT. V and J are TRBV28 and TRBJ2-3, with 11 bases aligning to TRBD2. From germline, CDR1 is MDHEN and CDR2 SYDVKM. Trimming cost V 5 bases and J 0 bases; bases outside gene matches: 16. This CDR3 is 20 amino acids long.